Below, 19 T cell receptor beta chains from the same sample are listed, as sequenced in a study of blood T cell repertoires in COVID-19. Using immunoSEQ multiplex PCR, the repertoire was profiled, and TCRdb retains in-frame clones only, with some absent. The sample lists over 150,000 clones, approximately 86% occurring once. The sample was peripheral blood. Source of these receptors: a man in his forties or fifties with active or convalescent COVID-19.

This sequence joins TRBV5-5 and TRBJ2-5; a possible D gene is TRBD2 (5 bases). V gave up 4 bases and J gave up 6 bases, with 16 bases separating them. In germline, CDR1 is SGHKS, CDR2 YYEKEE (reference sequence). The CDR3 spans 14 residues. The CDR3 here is CASSPDVSGKTQYF. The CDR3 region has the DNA TGTGCCAGCAGCCCTGATGTCAGCGGAAAGACCCAGTACTTC.

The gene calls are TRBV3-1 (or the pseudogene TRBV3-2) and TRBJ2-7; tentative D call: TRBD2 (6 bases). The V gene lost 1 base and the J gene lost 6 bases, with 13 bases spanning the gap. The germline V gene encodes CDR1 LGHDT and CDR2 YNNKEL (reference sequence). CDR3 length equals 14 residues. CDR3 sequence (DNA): TGTGCCAGCAGCCAAGGTGGGGGGAAAGGCGAGCAGTACTTC. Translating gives CASSQGGGKGEQYF.

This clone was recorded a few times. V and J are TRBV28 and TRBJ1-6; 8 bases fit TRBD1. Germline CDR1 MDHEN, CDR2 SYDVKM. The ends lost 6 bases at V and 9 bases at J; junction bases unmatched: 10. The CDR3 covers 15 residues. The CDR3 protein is CASSERTGLISPLHF. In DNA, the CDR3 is TGTGCCAGCAGCGAGCGGACAGGGCTCATTTCACCCCTCCACTTT. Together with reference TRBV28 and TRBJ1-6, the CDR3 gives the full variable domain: DVKVTQSSRYLVKRTGEKVFLECVQDMDHENMFWYRQDPGLGLRLIYFSYDVKMKEKGDIPEGYSVSREKKERFSLILESASTNQTSMYLCASSERTGLISPLHFGNGTRLTVT.

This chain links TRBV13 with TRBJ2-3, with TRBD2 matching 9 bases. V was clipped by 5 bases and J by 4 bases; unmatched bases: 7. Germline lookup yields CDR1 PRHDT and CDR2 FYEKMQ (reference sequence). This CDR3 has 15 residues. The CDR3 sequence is CASSPASGASDTQYF. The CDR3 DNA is TGTGCCAGCAGCCCCGCTAGCGGGGCCTCAGATACGCAGTATTTT. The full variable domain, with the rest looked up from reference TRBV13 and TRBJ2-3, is AAGVIQSPRHLIKEKRETATLKCYPIPRHDTVYWYQQGPGQDPQFLISFYEKMQSDKGSIPDRFSAQQFSDYHSELNMSSLELGDSALYFCASSPASGASDTQYFGPGTRLTVL.

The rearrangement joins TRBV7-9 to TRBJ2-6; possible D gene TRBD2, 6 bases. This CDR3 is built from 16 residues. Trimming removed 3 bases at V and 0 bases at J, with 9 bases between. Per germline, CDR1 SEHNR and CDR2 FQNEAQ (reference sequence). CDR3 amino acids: CASSLGLHSGANVLTF. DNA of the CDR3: TGTGCCAGCAGCTTGGGACTTCACTCTGGGGCCAACGTCCTGACTTTC.

The CDR3 sequence is CASSAGTGASNQPQHF. CDR3 sequence (DNA): TGTGCCAGCAGCGCAGGGACAGGGGCCAGCAATCAGCCCCAGCATTTT. The gene calls are TRBV9 and TRBJ1-5, with 10 bases matching TRBD1. The CDR3 contains 16 residues. Trimming at V came to 3 bases and at J to 1 base, leaving 4 bases not matched to a gene. Per germline, CDR1 SGDLS and CDR2 YYNGEE.

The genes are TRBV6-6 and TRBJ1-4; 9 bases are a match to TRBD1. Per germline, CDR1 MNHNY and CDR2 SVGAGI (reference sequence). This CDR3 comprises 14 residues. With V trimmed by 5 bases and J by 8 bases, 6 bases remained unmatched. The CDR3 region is CASSAGTGQEKLFF. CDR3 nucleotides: TGTGCCAGCAGTGCCGGGACAGGGCAAGAAAAACTGTTTTTT.

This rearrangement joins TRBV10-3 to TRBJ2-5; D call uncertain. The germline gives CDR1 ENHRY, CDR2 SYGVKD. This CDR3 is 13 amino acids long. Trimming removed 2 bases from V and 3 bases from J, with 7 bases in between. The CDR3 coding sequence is TGTGCCATCAGTGAGGCCCTAGAAGAGACCCAGTACTTC. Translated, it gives CAISEALEETQYF.

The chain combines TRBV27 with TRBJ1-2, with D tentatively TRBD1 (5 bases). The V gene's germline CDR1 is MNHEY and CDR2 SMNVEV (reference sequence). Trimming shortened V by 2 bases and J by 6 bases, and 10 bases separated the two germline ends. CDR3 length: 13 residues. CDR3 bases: TGTGCCAGCAGTTTAGGCCCGGGGGATGGCTACACCTTC. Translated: CASSLGPGDGYTF.

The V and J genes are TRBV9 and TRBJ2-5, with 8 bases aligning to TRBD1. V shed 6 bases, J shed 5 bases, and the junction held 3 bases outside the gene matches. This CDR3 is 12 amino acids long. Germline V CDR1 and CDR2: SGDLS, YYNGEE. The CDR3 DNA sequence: TGTGCCAGCACCAGGACAGGGGAGACCCAGTACTTC. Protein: CASTRTGETQYF.

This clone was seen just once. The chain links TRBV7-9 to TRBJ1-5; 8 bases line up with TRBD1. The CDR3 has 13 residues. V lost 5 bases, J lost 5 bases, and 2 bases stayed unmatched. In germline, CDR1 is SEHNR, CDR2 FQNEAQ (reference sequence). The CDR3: CASSPTGDQPQHF. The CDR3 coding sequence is TGTGCCAGCAGCCCGACAGGGGATCAGCCCCAGCATTTT.

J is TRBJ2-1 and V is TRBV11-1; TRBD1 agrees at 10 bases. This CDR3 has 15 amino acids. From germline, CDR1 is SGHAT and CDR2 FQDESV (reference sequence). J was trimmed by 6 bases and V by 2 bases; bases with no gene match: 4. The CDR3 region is CASSLSGTGANEQFF. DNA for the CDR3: TGTGCCAGCAGCTTATCCGGGACAGGGGCCAATGAGCAGTTCTTC.

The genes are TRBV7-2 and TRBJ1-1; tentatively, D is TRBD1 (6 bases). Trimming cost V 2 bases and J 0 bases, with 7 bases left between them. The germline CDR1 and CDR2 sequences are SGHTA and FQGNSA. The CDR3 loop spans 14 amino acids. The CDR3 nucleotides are TGTGCCAGCAGCTTACAGGGGATGAACACTGAAGCTTTCTTT. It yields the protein CASSLQGMNTEAFF.

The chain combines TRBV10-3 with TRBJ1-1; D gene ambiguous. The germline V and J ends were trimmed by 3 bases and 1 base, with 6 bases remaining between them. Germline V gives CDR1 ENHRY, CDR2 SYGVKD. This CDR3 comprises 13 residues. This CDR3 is CAISDGPNTEAFF. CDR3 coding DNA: TGTGCCATCAGTGATGGCCCGAACACTGAAGCTTTCTTT.

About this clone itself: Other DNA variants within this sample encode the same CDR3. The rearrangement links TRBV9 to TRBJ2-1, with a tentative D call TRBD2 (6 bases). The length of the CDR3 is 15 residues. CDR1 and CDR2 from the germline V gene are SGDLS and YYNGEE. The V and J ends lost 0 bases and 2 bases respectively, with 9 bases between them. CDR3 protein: CASSVDGGAYNEQFF. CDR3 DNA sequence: TGTGCCAGCAGCGTAGACGGGGGAGCCTACAATGAGCAGTTCTTC.

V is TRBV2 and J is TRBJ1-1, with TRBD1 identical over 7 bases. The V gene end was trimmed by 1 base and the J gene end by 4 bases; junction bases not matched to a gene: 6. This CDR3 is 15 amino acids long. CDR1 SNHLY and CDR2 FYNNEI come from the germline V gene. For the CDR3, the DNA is TGTGCCAGCAGTGAAGTTGGACAGGATTTCACTGAAGCTTTCTTT. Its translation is CASSEVGQDFTEAFF.

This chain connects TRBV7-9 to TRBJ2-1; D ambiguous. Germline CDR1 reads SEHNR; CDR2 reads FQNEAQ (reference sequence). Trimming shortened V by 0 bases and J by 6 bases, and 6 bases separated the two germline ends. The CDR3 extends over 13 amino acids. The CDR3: CASSLAGANEQFF. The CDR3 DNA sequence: TGTGCCAGCAGCTTAGCTGGAGCCAATGAGCAGTTCTTC.

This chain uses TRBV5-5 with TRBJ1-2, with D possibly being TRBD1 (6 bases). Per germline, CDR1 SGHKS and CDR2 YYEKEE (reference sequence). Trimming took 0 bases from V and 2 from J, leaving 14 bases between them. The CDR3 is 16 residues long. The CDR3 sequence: CASSLGRVTGNYGYTF. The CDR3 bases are TGTGCCAGCAGCTTGGGGCGGGTGACAGGAAACTATGGCTACACCTTC.

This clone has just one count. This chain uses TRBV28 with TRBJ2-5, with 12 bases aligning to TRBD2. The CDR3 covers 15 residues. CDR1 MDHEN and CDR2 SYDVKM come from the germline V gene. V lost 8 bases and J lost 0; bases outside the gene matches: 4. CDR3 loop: CASSRLAGDQETQYF. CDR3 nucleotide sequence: TGTGCCAGCTCTCGACTAGCGGGGGACCAAGAGACCCAGTACTTC.